These 12 T cell receptor beta chains were all obtained from the same sample, sequenced in a study of T cell changes during pregnancy in multiple sclerosis. The data were produced by immunoSEQ multiplex PCR, yet TCRdb's version contains in-frame clones alone and is incomplete. Here the sample spans more than 80,000 clones, under 95% being singletons. The sample consisted of peripheral blood, taken in the first trimester of pregnancy. The receptors stem from a female donor with multiple sclerosis, enrolled in a pregnancy study.

The genes are TRBV6-4 and TRBJ2-1; 13 nucleotides align to TRBD2. Germline CDR1 and CDR2: MRHNA and SNTAGT. This CDR3 spans 16 amino acids. Trimming at V came to 4 bases and at J to 5 bases, leaving 5 bases not matched to a gene. DNA of the CDR3: TGTGCCAGCAGTGGTATCGGGACTAGCGGGAACAATGAGCAGTTCTTC. This sequence encodes CASSGIGTSGNNEQFF.

The V and J genes are TRBV18 and TRBJ2-4; 10 bases agree with TRBD1. There are 15 residues in the CDR3. Germline V gene lookup returns CDR1 KGHSH and CDR2 LQKENI. Trimming cost V 0 bases and J 8 bases; bases outside gene matches: 4. The chain's CDR3 is CASSPPGQGWDIQYF. The CDR3 DNA is TGTGCCAGCTCACCACCGGGACAGGGGTGGGACATTCAGTACTTC.

The chain employs TRBV7-9 and TRBJ1-2, with 7 bases that match TRBD1. This CDR3 spans 15 amino acids. Germline CDR1 is SEHNR and CDR2 is FQNEAQ (reference sequence). V lost 1 base, J lost 5 bases, and 7 bases stayed unmatched. The CDR3 loop is CASSLGQGLRYGYTF. In nucleotides, the CDR3 is TGTGCCAGCAGCTTAGGACAGGGCCTTAGATATGGCTACACCTTC.

The genes are TRBV21-1 and TRBJ2-6; TRBD1, the table's D call, was not compared with the DNA. TRBV21-1 is noted as a pseudogene. This CDR3 is 17 amino acids long. The CDR3 protein is CASSKDISNSGANVLTF. DNA for the CDR3: TGTGCCAGCAGCAAAGACATTTCGAACTCTGGGGCCAACGTCCTGACTTTC.

This chain joins TRBV11-2 and TRBJ2-7; 8 bases are shared with TRBD1. Unmatched junction bases numbered 10, after V lost 5 bases and J lost 4 bases. The CDR3 sequence is 15 residues long. Per germline, CDR1 SGHAT and CDR2 FQNNGV. As DNA, the CDR3 is TGTGCCAGCAGCCCTACGGCCAGGGGGCTTTACGAGCAGTACTTC. As protein: CASSPTARGLYEQYF.

The chain couples TRBV11-2 to TRBJ2-4; TRBD2 agrees at 10 bases. Germline CDR1 SGHAT, CDR2 FQNNGV. The V and J ends lost 5 bases and 0 bases, in that order; junction bases with no gene match: 7. The length of the CDR3 is 17 residues. The CDR3 coding sequence is TGTGCCAGCAGCGCCCGGACTAGCGGACTAGCCAAAAACATTCAGTACTTC. Translating gives CASSARTSGLAKNIQYF.

This chain connects TRBV19 to TRBJ2-3, with TRBD2 identical over 10 bases. Germline V gene lookup returns CDR1 LNHDA and CDR2 SQIVND (reference sequence). The trim removed 6 bases at V and 5 bases at J, leaving 5 bases unmatched. CDR3 length: 14 amino acids. The CDR3 DNA sequence: TGTGCCAGTAGCCTAGCGGGAGCGGAAGATACGCAGTATTTT. Residues: CASSLAGAEDTQYF.

The CDR3 DNA follows: TGTGCCAGCAGTTTATATCTAGAAGACGGGCAGTATTTT. It codes for CASSLYLEDGQYF. The gene calls are TRBV27 and TRBJ2-3; no firm D call. Germline values: CDR1 MNHEY, CDR2 SMNVEV (reference sequence). There are 13 residues in the CDR3. V was cut by 1 base and J by 11 bases, with 13 bases left in between.

The J gene is TRBJ2-7, the V gene TRBV5-1, with 13 positions matching TRBD2. The CDR3 extends over 16 amino acids. Germline V gene lookup returns CDR1 SGHRS and CDR2 YFSETQ. V was clipped by 4 bases and J by 7 bases; unmatched bases: 11. The CDR3 bases are TGCGCCAGCAGCCCCGTCGGACTAGCGGGAGCCAAAGAGCAGTACTTC. The encoded protein is CASSPVGLAGAKEQYF.

The chain couples TRBV19 to TRBJ2-1; 8 positions match TRBD2. V was clipped by 7 bases and J by 9 bases; unmatched bases: 17. The CDR3 spans 16 residues. The germline V gene encodes CDR1 LNHDA and CDR2 SQIVND (reference sequence). CDR3 region: CASTSEREQSGGEQFF. The CDR3 region has the DNA TGTGCCAGTACGAGCGAGCGGGAGCAGAGTGGAGGTGAGCAGTTCTTC.

The genes are TRBV13 and TRBJ2-7; 11 bases map to TRBD1. The CDR3 has 15 residues. Trimming at V came to 3 bases and at J to 3 bases, leaving 4 bases not matched to a gene. Per the germline V gene, CDR1 is PRHDT and CDR2 is FYEKMQ (reference sequence). The CDR3 region has the DNA TGTGCCAGCAGCTTGGGGGGGACAGGGGGCTACGAGCAGTACTTC. It specifies CASSLGGTGGYEQYF. Using reference TRBV13 and TRBJ2-7 for the parts outside the CDR3, the full variable domain is AAGVIQSPRHLIKEKRETATLKCYPIPRHDTVYWYQQGPGQDPQFLISFYEKMQSDKGSIPDRFSAQQFSDYHSELNMSSLELGDSALYFCASSLGGTGGYEQYFGPGTRLTVT.

The chain uses TRBV7-2 and TRBJ1-2, with D possibly being TRBD1 (5 bases). The CDR3 covers 14 residues. Germline-derived CDR1 and CDR2 are SGHTA and FQGNSA. Trimming removed 5 bases from V and 1 base from J, with 11 bases in between. CDR3 sequence reads: CASSPRGINYGYTF. The CDR3 DNA follows: TGTGCCAGCAGCCCCCGGGGGATTAACTATGGCTACACCTTC.